The next 10 T cell receptor beta chains were all read from a single sample in a study of T cell responses to AZD1222 COVID-19 vaccine. TCRdb's copy holds only in-frame clones and misses some; the assay was immunoSEQ multiplex PCR. The repertoire includes approximately 110,000 clones, around 88% of them detected once, and under 6.5% sits in the top ten. Here the sequenced sample was peripheral blood, taken 28 days after the second AZD1222 dose. These receptor sequences come from an adult who received the AZD1222 COVID-19 vaccine.

This chain connects TRBV4-3 to TRBJ1-5; the D is unclear. In germline, CDR1 is LGHNA, CDR2 YSLEER. The CDR3 totals 14 residues. V lost 0 bases and J lost 7, with 10 bases in between. The CDR3 bases are TGCGCCAGCAGCCAAGATTACAGTGTCCAGCCCCAGCATTTT. This codes for CASSQDYSVQPQHF.

The rearrangement joins TRBV6-5 to TRBJ2-5, with D tentatively TRBD1 or TRBD2 (5 bases each). Germline CDR1 and CDR2: MNHEY and SVGAGI. Trimming removed 2 bases at V and 5 bases at J, with 12 bases between. The CDR3 spans 14 residues. Here the CDR3 DNA reads TGTGCCAGCAGTTACGAGGGGTTGGAGGAGACCCAGTACTTC. Translation gives CASSYEGLEETQYF.

J is TRBJ2-2 and V is TRBV2, with 11 bases aligning to TRBD1. Trimming at V came to 6 bases and at J to 6 bases, leaving 0 bases not matched to a gene. The germline CDR1 and CDR2 sequences are SNHLY and FYNNEI. The CDR3 is 13 amino acids. In nucleotides, the CDR3 is TGTGCCAGCAGGGGACAGGGGGCCGGGGAGCTGTTTTTT. Encoded protein: CASRGQGAGELFF.

This chain joins TRBV11-3 and TRBJ2-1, with unresolved D. Germline loops: CDR1 SGHNT, CDR2 YENEEA. The V end was cut by 5 bases, the J end by 8 bases, with 13 bases between. The CDR3 covers 13 residues. The CDR3 DNA reads TGTGCCAGCAGCCCGAGTGATGGTTATGAGCAGTTCTTC. This sequence encodes CASSPSDGYEQFF.

V is TRBV5-1 and J is TRBJ2-1; D unclear. Germline CDR1 reads SGHRS; CDR2 reads YFSETQ. The CDR3 covers 13 residues. V was trimmed by 5 bases and J by 4 bases, leaving 10 bases between them. CDR3 in amino acids: CASRRAAYNEQFF. CDR3 nucleotide sequence: TGCGCCAGCAGAAGGGCAGCGTACAATGAGCAGTTCTTC.

The chain employs TRBV5-5 and TRBJ2-7; the match to TRBD1 covers 10 bases. The V segment lost 2 bases and the J segment 3 bases; nucleotides outside the gene matches: 5. The CDR3 consists of 15 residues. Germline-derived CDR1 and CDR2 are SGHKS and YYEKEE (reference sequence). The CDR3 DNA is TGTGCCAGCAGCTTACAGACAGGGGGCGTCTACGAGCAGTACTTC. Protein sequence: CASSLQTGGVYEQYF.

The V and J genes are TRBV25-1 and TRBJ1-4; 8 positions match TRBD1. Germline lookup yields CDR1 MGHDK and CDR2 SYGVNS. J was trimmed by 3 bases and V by 9 bases; bases with no gene match: 9. The CDR3 extends over 15 amino acids. The CDR3 protein is CASRGQGGSNEKLFF. The CDR3 nucleotides are TGTGCCAGTAGAGGACAGGGCGGATCTAATGAAAAACTGTTTTTT. Supplemented by reference TRBV25-1 and TRBJ1-4, the full variable domain reads EADIYQTPRYLVIGTGKKITLECSQTMGHDKMYWYQQDPGMELHLIHYSYGVNSTEKGDLSSESTVSRIRTEHFPLTLESARPSHTSQYLCASRGQGGSNEKLFFGSGTQLSVL.

The chain is built from TRBV13 and TRBJ2-3, with unresolved D. This CDR3 is 14 amino acids long. Between the trimmed V and J ends, which lost 1 base and 1 base, there was a span of 6 bases. Germline V CDR1 and CDR2: PRHDT, FYEKMQ (reference sequence). The CDR3 DNA is TGTGCCAGCAGCTTAGCGGCGGGCACAGATACGCAGTATTTT. Protein product: CASSLAAGTDTQYF.

The rearrangement joins TRBV2 to TRBJ1-5; the match to TRBD1 covers 7 bases. The germline gives CDR1 SNHLY, CDR2 FYNNEI. The CDR3 length is 15 residues. V dropped 4 bases and J dropped 5; count of bases not matched to a gene: 8. This chain's CDR3 is CASSGDRKSDQPQHF. The DNA for the CDR3 is TGTGCCAGCAGTGGGGACAGAAAAAGCGATCAGCCCCAGCATTTT.

The chain couples TRBV5-1 to TRBJ1-3, with 11 bases matching TRBD1. Germline assignment: CDR1 SGHRS and CDR2 YFSETQ. This CDR3 contains 19 residues. The V segment lost 1 base and the J segment 0 bases; nucleotides outside the gene matches: 9. The CDR3 DNA follows: TGCGCCAGCAGCTTGAGCGGACAGGGGGCGAAGTCCTCTGGAAACACCATATATTTT. Translating it yields CASSLSGQGAKSSGNTIYF.